These T cell receptor beta chains were read from a single sample in a study of identical twins. Using its own MiXCR run on the 5' RACE reads, TCRdb lists one record per CDR3 protein. The sample contains hundreds of thousands of distinct CDR3 sequences, 9% to 15% of which appear only once. The sample was also reused in another study, on yellow fever vaccine responses in identical twins.

Source material: CD8+ T cells sorted from blood. The receptors come from a woman under 30 in good health. CDR3s include the opening cysteine and the closing phenylalanine or tryptophan. A D gene is named only where the DNA matches it firmly. Rows may omit the clone size; those that give it use once, few, many or a size class.

v_call: TRBV28; cdr3_length: 14; d_call: NA; j_call: TRBJ2-7; clone_size: NA; cdr3_aa: CASSSDSGSYEQYF; cdr3_nt: TGTGCCAGCAGTTCCGATTCCGGCTCCTACGAGCAGTACTTC
v_call: TRBV28; cdr3_length: 13; d_call: NA; j_call: TRBJ1-1; clone_size: NA; cdr3_aa: CASSDQRNTEAFF; cdr3_nt: TGTGCCAGCAGTGATCAGCGGAACACTGAAGCTTTCTTT
v_call: TRBV9; cdr3_length: 12; d_call: NA; j_call: TRBJ2-7; clone_size: NA; cdr3_aa: CASARGDYEQYF; cdr3_nt: TGTGCCAGCGCACGAGGGGACTACGAGCAGTACTTC
v_call: TRBV7-8; cdr3_length: 16; d_call: NA; j_call: TRBJ1-3; clone_size: NA; cdr3_aa: CASSITSGTTGNTIYF; cdr3_nt: TGTGCCAGCAGCATCACCTCCGGGACAACTGGAAACACCATATATTTT
v_call: TRBV20-1; cdr3_length: 15; d_call: TRBD2; j_call: TRBJ2-1; clone_size: few; cdr3_aa: CSAKGNSGSWNEQFF; cdr3_nt: TGCAGTGCCAAAGGGAACAGCGGGAGCTGGAATGAGCAGTTCTTC
v_call: TRBV27; cdr3_length: 12; d_call: TRBD1; j_call: TRBJ1-1; clone_size: NA; cdr3_aa: CASGTGLTEAFF; cdr3_nt: TGTGCCAGTGGGACAGGGTTAACTGAAGCTTTCTTT
v_call: TRBV7-6; cdr3_length: 16; d_call: NA; j_call: TRBJ1-1; clone_size: NA; cdr3_aa: CASSTDSSMLNTEAFF; cdr3_nt: TGTGCCAGCAGTACCGACAGCAGCATGTTGAACACTGAAGCTTTCTTT
v_call: TRBV10-3; cdr3_length: 16; d_call: NA; j_call: TRBJ2-7; clone_size: NA; cdr3_aa: CAISEALADPVYEQYF; cdr3_nt: TGTGCCATCAGTGAGGCCCTTGCGGACCCTGTATACGAGCAGTACTTC
v_call: TRBV28; cdr3_length: 16; d_call: NA; j_call: TRBJ2-7; clone_size: NA; cdr3_aa: CASSFPQGPRAYEQYF; cdr3_nt: TGTGCCAGCAGTTTCCCCCAGGGGCCTCGAGCCTACGAGCAGTACTTC
v_call: TRBV24-1; cdr3_length: 15; d_call: NA; j_call: TRBJ2-7; clone_size: few; cdr3_aa: CATSFFLDTSYEQYF; cdr3_nt: TGTGCCACCAGTTTTTTTCTGGACACCTCCTACGAGCAGTACTTC
v_call: TRBV7-6; cdr3_length: 15; d_call: TRBD1; j_call: TRBJ2-1; clone_size: few; cdr3_aa: CASSIGQALYNEQFF; cdr3_nt: TGTGCCAGCAGCATCGGACAGGCGCTTTACAATGAGCAGTTCTTC
v_call: TRBV12-3/TRBV12-4; cdr3_length: 16; d_call: TRBD2; j_call: TRBJ2-3; clone_size: NA; cdr3_aa: CASTLEREGSTDTQYF; cdr3_nt: TGTGCCAGCACCCTCGAGCGGGAGGGAAGCACAGATACGCAGTATTTT
v_call: TRBV7-2; cdr3_length: 12; d_call: TRBD2; j_call: TRBJ2-5; clone_size: NA; cdr3_aa: CATEGLAETQYF; cdr3_nt: TGTGCCACGGAGGGACTAGCGGAGACCCAGTACTTC
v_call: TRBV12-3/TRBV12-4; cdr3_length: 12; d_call: NA; j_call: TRBJ2-2; clone_size: many; cdr3_aa: CASSLIFGELFF; cdr3_nt: TGTGCCAGCAGTTTAATATTTGGGGAGCTGTTTTTT
v_call: TRBV6-5; cdr3_length: 11; d_call: NA; j_call: TRBJ2-2; clone_size: few; cdr3_aa: CASTQNGELFF; cdr3_nt: TGTGCCAGCACCCAAAACGGGGAGCTGTTTTTT
v_call: TRBV2; cdr3_length: 15; d_call: TRBD1; j_call: TRBJ1-2; clone_size: few; cdr3_aa: CASSELGTVAYGYTF; cdr3_nt: TGTGCCAGCAGTGAATTGGGGACAGTAGCCTATGGCTACACCTTC
v_call: TRBV2; cdr3_length: 8; d_call: NA; j_call: TRBJ1-1; clone_size: many; cdr3_aa: CASSEAFF; cdr3_nt: TGTGCCAGCAGTGAAGCTTTCTTT
v_call: TRBV7-2; cdr3_length: 13; d_call: NA; j_call: TRBJ1-5; clone_size: few; cdr3_aa: CASSLADSQPQHF; cdr3_nt: TGTGCCAGCAGCTTAGCGGACAGTCAGCCCCAGCATTTT
v_call: TRBV9; cdr3_length: 14; d_call: TRBD2; j_call: TRBJ2-1; clone_size: NA; cdr3_aa: CASSASGSTHEQFF; cdr3_nt: TGTGCCAGCAGCGCGAGCGGGAGCACCCATGAGCAGTTCTTC
v_call: TRBV7-9; cdr3_length: 13; d_call: NA; j_call: TRBJ2-7; clone_size: few; cdr3_aa: CASSLVSNYEQYF; cdr3_nt: TGTGCCAGCAGCTTAGTTTCTAACTACGAGCAGTACTTC
v_call: TRBV15; cdr3_length: 15; d_call: NA; j_call: TRBJ1-3; clone_size: NA; cdr3_aa: CATSRDPGAGNTIYF; cdr3_nt: TGTGCCACCAGCAGAGATCCGGGGGCTGGAAACACCATATATTTT
v_call: TRBV13; cdr3_length: 14; d_call: TRBD2; j_call: TRBJ2-7; clone_size: few; cdr3_aa: CASIISGSAYEQYF; cdr3_nt: TGTGCCAGCATTATTAGCGGGAGCGCCTACGAGCAGTACTTC
v_call: TRBV28; cdr3_length: 16; d_call: NA; j_call: TRBJ2-1; clone_size: few; cdr3_aa: CASSLDRQESLDEQFF; cdr3_nt: TGTGCCAGCAGTTTGGATAGACAGGAATCCTTGGATGAGCAGTTCTTC
v_call: TRBV7-9; cdr3_length: 14; d_call: TRBD1; j_call: TRBJ1-2; clone_size: NA; cdr3_aa: CASGGGSRGVGYTF; cdr3_nt: TGTGCCAGCGGAGGGGGCTCCCGGGGGGTTGGCTACACCTTC
v_call: TRBV28; cdr3_length: 13; d_call: TRBD1; j_call: TRBJ1-1; clone_size: NA; cdr3_aa: CASSLEGAVKAFF; cdr3_nt: TGTGCCAGCAGTTTGGAGGGGGCGGTCAAAGCTTTCTTT
v_call: TRBV7-6; cdr3_length: 18; d_call: TRBD2; j_call: TRBJ2-2; clone_size: NA; cdr3_aa: CASSRKRGEGHPTGELFF; cdr3_nt: TGTGCCAGCAGCCGAAAGCGTGGGGAGGGCCATCCCACCGGGGAGCTGTTTTTT
v_call: TRBV2; cdr3_length: 10; d_call: NA; j_call: TRBJ2-2; clone_size: few; cdr3_aa: CASKGGELFF; cdr3_nt: TGTGCCAGCAAGGGCGGGGAGCTGTTTTTT
v_call: TRBV29-1; cdr3_length: 15; d_call: NA; j_call: TRBJ2-2; clone_size: many; cdr3_aa: CSVEGGASNTGELFF; cdr3_nt: TGCAGCGTTGAGGGGGGCGCGTCGAACACCGGGGAGCTGTTTTTT
v_call: TRBV15; cdr3_length: 14; d_call: NA; j_call: TRBJ1-2; clone_size: few; cdr3_aa: CATSREKVNYGYTF; cdr3_nt: TGTGCCACCAGCAGAGAAAAAGTTAACTATGGCTACACCTTC
v_call: TRBV20-1; cdr3_length: 18; d_call: TRBD2; j_call: TRBJ2-1; clone_size: NA; cdr3_aa: CSAWETGTSGRALFEQFF; cdr3_nt: TGCAGTGCTTGGGAAACCGGGACTAGCGGGAGGGCCTTATTTGAGCAGTTCTTC
v_call: TRBV4-1; cdr3_length: 18; d_call: TRBD2; j_call: TRBJ2-3; clone_size: few; cdr3_aa: CASSRLIAGGPNTDTQYF; cdr3_nt: TGCGCCAGCAGCCGACTGATAGCGGGGGGGCCAAACACAGATACGCAGTATTTT
v_call: TRBV5-1; cdr3_length: 14; d_call: NA; j_call: TRBJ2-7; clone_size: NA; cdr3_aa: CASSLEGFFCEQYF; cdr3_nt: TGCGCCAGCAGCTTGGAAGGGTTCTTCTGCGAGCAGTACTTC
v_call: TRBV6-2/TRBV6-3; cdr3_length: 14; d_call: TRBD2; j_call: TRBJ2-3; clone_size: NA; cdr3_aa: CASSLRLATDTQYF; cdr3_nt: TGTGCCAGCAGTCTGCGACTAGCAACAGATACGCAGTATTTT
v_call: TRBV24-1; cdr3_length: 15; d_call: NA; j_call: TRBJ2-1; clone_size: NA; cdr3_aa: CATSDPGTRYNEQFF; cdr3_nt: TGTGCCACCAGTGACCCCGGGACACGATACAATGAGCAGTTCTTC
v_call: TRBV29-1; cdr3_length: 16; d_call: NA; j_call: TRBJ2-7; clone_size: few; cdr3_aa: CSVVDGVPPRVYEQYF; cdr3_nt: TGCAGCGTGGTTGACGGCGTCCCCCCTCGGGTTTACGAGCAGTACTTC
v_call: TRBV6-1; cdr3_length: 18; d_call: TRBD2; j_call: TRBJ2-1; clone_size: few; cdr3_aa: CASREGGRVLGSYNEQFF; cdr3_nt: TGTGCCAGCAGAGAGGGCGGGAGGGTCCTGGGATCCTACAATGAGCAGTTCTTC
v_call: TRBV4-1; cdr3_length: 12; d_call: NA; j_call: TRBJ2-1; clone_size: NA; cdr3_aa: CASSQDWEEQFF; cdr3_nt: TGCGCCAGCAGCCAAGATTGGGAAGAGCAGTTCTTC
v_call: TRBV7-8; cdr3_length: 14; d_call: NA; j_call: TRBJ2-1; clone_size: NA; cdr3_aa: CASSRGRNYNEQFF; cdr3_nt: TGTGCCAGCAGCCGGGGGCGGAACTACAATGAGCAGTTCTTC
v_call: TRBV6-4; cdr3_length: 13; d_call: TRBD1; j_call: TRBJ2-2; clone_size: few; cdr3_aa: CASDRAGTGELFF; cdr3_nt: TGTGCCAGTGACAGGGCGGGCACCGGGGAGCTGTTTTTT
v_call: TRBV7-9; cdr3_length: 15; d_call: NA; j_call: TRBJ2-1; clone_size: few; cdr3_aa: CASSLEAGVVNEQFF; cdr3_nt: TGTGCCAGCAGCTTAGAGGCCGGAGTAGTAAATGAGCAGTTCTTC
v_call: TRBV20-1; cdr3_length: 16; d_call: TRBD1; j_call: TRBJ2-2; clone_size: few; cdr3_aa: CSASPRDRSFAGELFF; cdr3_nt: TGCAGTGCTAGCCCCAGGGACAGGTCTTTCGCCGGGGAGCTGTTTTTT
v_call: TRBV12-3/TRBV12-4; cdr3_length: 15; d_call: TRBD1; j_call: TRBJ1-1; clone_size: few; cdr3_aa: CASSLRFRGPTEAFF; cdr3_nt: TGTGCCAGCAGTTTACGGTTCAGGGGGCCCACTGAAGCTTTCTTT
v_call: TRBV19; cdr3_length: 13; d_call: NA; j_call: TRBJ1-5; clone_size: few; cdr3_aa: CASSIGVGQPQHF; cdr3_nt: TGTGCCAGTAGTATCGGAGTGGGGCAGCCCCAGCATTTT
v_call: TRBV7-8; cdr3_length: 14; d_call: TRBD1; j_call: TRBJ2-7; clone_size: few; cdr3_aa: CASSATTGEHEQYF; cdr3_nt: TGTGCCAGCAGTGCTACGACAGGGGAACACGAGCAGTACTTC
v_call: TRBV29-1; cdr3_length: 15; d_call: NA; j_call: TRBJ2-1; clone_size: few; cdr3_aa: CSVVIEVARYNEQFF; cdr3_nt: TGCAGCGTTGTTATTGAAGTAGCCCGCTACAATGAGCAGTTCTTC
v_call: TRBV29-1; cdr3_length: 12; d_call: NA; j_call: TRBJ2-2; clone_size: few; cdr3_aa: CSVIRDTGELFF; cdr3_nt: TGCAGCGTTATTAGGGACACCGGGGAGCTGTTTTTT
v_call: TRBV29-1; cdr3_length: 15; d_call: TRBD2; j_call: TRBJ2-7; clone_size: many; cdr3_aa: CSVEVATSGIYEQYF; cdr3_nt: TGCAGCGTTGAAGTAGCGACTAGCGGGATCTACGAGCAGTACTTC
v_call: TRBV5-5; cdr3_length: 13; d_call: NA; j_call: TRBJ1-1; clone_size: NA; cdr3_aa: CASSLWGGVEAFF; cdr3_nt: TGTGCCAGCAGCTTGTGGGGAGGAGTTGAAGCTTTCTTT
v_call: TRBV29-1; cdr3_length: 11; d_call: NA; j_call: TRBJ2-7; clone_size: many; cdr3_aa: CSVDRGYEQYF; cdr3_nt: TGCAGCGTTGACAGGGGCTACGAGCAGTACTTC
v_call: TRBV2; cdr3_length: 13; d_call: TRBD2; j_call: TRBJ2-7; clone_size: many; cdr3_aa: CASSDLAGGEQYF; cdr3_nt: TGTGCCAGCAGTGACCTAGCGGGAGGCGAGCAGTACTTC
v_call: TRBV6-5; cdr3_length: 13; d_call: NA; j_call: TRBJ2-7; clone_size: many; cdr3_aa: CASSYGQGFEQYF; cdr3_nt: TGTGCCAGCAGTTACGGGCAGGGGTTTGAGCAGTACTTC
v_call: TRBV7-8; cdr3_length: 13; d_call: NA; j_call: TRBJ1-1; clone_size: NA; cdr3_aa: CASSLWGNTEAFF; cdr3_nt: TGTGCCAGCAGCTTGTGGGGGAACACTGAAGCTTTCTTT
v_call: TRBV12-3/TRBV12-4; cdr3_length: 11; d_call: NA; j_call: TRBJ2-7; clone_size: few; cdr3_aa: CASSRTDEQYF; cdr3_nt: TGTGCCAGCAGTCGGACGGACGAGCAGTACTTC
v_call: TRBV3-1; cdr3_length: 16; d_call: NA; j_call: TRBJ2-1; clone_size: NA; cdr3_aa: CASSQEGPSSYNEQFF; cdr3_nt: TGTGCCAGCAGCCAAGAAGGGCCTAGCTCCTACAATGAGCAGTTCTTC
v_call: TRBV29-1; cdr3_length: 13; d_call: NA; j_call: TRBJ2-1; clone_size: many; cdr3_aa: CSVEVGPYNEQFF; cdr3_nt: TGCAGCGTTGAAGTGGGACCATACAATGAGCAGTTCTTC
v_call: TRBV6-1; cdr3_length: 17; d_call: TRBD1; j_call: TRBJ2-6; clone_size: NA; cdr3_aa: CASRKTGGASGANVLTF; cdr3_nt: TGTGCCAGCAGGAAGACAGGGGGCGCCTCTGGGGCCAACGTCCTGACTTTC